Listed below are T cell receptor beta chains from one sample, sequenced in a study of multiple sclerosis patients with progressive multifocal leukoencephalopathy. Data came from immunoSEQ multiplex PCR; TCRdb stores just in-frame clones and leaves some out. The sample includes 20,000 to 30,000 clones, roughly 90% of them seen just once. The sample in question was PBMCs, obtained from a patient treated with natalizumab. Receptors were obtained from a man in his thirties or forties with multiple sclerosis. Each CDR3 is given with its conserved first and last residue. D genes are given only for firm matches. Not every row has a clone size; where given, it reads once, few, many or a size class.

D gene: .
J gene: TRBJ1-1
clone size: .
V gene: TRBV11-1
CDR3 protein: CASRAGTPRNTEAFF
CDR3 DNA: TGTGCCAGCAGAGCCGGGACGCCCCGGAACACTGAAGCTTTCTTT

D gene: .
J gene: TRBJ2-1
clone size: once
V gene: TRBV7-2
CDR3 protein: CASSSLSWGASYNEQFF
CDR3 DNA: TGTGCCAGCAGCTCACTCTCGTGGGGGGCTTCCTACAATGAGCAGTTCTTC

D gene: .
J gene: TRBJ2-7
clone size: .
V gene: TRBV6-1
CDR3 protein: CASSQSYEQYF
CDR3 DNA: TGTGCCAGCAGCCAGTCCTACGAGCAGTACTTC

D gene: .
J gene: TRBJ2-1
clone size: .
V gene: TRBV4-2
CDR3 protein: CASSQDKPWEQFF
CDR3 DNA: TGTGCCAGCAGCCAAGATAAACCTTGGGAGCAGTTCTTC

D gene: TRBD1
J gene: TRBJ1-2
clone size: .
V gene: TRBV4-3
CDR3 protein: CASSGSDRGGDGYTF
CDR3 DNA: TGCGCCAGCAGCGGCTCGGACAGGGGAGGCGATGGCTACACCTTC

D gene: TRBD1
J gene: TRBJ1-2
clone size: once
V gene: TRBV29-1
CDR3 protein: CSVLTGNGYTF
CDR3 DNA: TGCAGCGTTCTGACAGGGAATGGCTACACCTTC

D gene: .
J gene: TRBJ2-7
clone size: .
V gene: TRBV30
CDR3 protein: CAWRGAGLAGDEQYF
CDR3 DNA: TGTGCCTGGAGGGGGGCCGGGTTGGCGGGTGACGAGCAGTACTTC

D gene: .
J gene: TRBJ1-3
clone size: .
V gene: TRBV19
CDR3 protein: CASSADRNTIYF
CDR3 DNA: TGTGCCAGTAGTGCAGATCGAAACACCATATATTTT

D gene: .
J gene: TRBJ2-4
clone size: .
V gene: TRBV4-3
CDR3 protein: CASSQDLGGGKNIQYF
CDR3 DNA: TGCGCCAGCAGCCAAGACTTGGGAGGGGGGAAAAACATTCAGTACTTC

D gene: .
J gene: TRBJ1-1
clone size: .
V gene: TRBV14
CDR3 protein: CASSQDRAVLNTEAFF
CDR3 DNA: TGTGCCAGCAGCCAAGATCGGGCCGTTTTGAACACTGAAGCTTTCTTT

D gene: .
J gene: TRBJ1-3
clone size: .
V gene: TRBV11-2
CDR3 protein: CASSPGIWTVDDSGNTIYF
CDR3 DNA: TGTGCCAGCAGCCCCGGAATCTGGACAGTGGATGACTCTGGAAACACCATATATTTT

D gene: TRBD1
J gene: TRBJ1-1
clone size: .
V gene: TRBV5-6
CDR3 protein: CASSLDRVPEAFF
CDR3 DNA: TGTGCCAGCAGCCTGGACAGGGTCCCTGAAGCTTTCTTT

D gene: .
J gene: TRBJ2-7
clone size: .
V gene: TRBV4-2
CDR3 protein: CASSQDTGVYEQYF
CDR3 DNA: TGTGCCAGCAGCCAAGATACGGGAGTCTACGAGCAGTACTTC

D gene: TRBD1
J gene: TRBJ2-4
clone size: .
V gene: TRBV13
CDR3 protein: CASSERTGPLAKNIQYF
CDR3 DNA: TGTGCCAGCAGCGAACGGACAGGGCCTTTAGCCAAAAACATTCAGTACTTC

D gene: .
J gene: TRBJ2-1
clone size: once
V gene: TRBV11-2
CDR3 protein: CASSYRPGAYNEQFF
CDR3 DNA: TGTGCCAGCAGTTACCGCCCCGGGGCCTACAATGAGCAGTTCTTC

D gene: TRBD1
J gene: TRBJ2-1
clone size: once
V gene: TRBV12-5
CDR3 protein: CASGDRGVYEQFF
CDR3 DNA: TGTGCTAGTGGAGACAGGGGAGTGTATGAGCAGTTCTTC

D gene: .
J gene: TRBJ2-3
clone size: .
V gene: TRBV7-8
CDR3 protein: CASSSRTDTQYF
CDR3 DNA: TGTGCCAGCAGCTCCCGCACAGATACGCAGTATTTT

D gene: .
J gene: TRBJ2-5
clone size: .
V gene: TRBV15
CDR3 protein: CATSKRGLETQYF
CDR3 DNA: TGTGCCACCAGCAAAAGGGGATTAGAGACCCAGTACTTC

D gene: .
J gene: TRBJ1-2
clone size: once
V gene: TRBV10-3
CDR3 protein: CAIRGPGRENYGYTF
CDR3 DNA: TGTGCCATCAGGGGACCGGGCAGAGAAAACTATGGCTACACCTTC

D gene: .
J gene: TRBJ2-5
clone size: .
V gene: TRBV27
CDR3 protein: CASSRPGETQYF
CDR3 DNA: TGTGCCAGCAGTCGTCCGGGGGAGACCCAGTACTTC

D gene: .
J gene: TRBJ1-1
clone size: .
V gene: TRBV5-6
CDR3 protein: CASSLTDGPEAFF
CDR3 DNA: TGTGCCAGCAGCCTCACGGATGGGCCTGAAGCTTTCTTT

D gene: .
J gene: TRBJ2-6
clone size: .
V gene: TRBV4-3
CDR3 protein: CASSQEGGWSGANVLTF
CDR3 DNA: TGCGCCAGCAGCCAAGAAGGAGGTTGGAGTGGGGCCAACGTCCTGACTTTC

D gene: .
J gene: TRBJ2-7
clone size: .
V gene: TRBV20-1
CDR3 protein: CSEGDPYEQYF
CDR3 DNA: TGCAGTGAGGGGGACCCCTACGAGCAGTACTTC

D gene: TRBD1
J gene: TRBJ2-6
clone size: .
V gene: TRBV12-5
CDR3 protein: CASPSGQGAEGANVLTF
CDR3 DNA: TGTGCTAGTCCCTCGGGACAGGGGGCGGAGGGGGCCAACGTCCTGACTTTC

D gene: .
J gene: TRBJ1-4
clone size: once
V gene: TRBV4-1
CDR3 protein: CASSQEPPGPLGEKLFF
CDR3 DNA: TGCGCCAGCAGCCAAGAACCCCCGGGACCCCTGGGTGAAAAACTGTTTTTT

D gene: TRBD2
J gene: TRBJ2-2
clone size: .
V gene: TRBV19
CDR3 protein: CASRGLAGNTGELFF
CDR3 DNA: TGTGCCAGTAGGGGACTAGCGGGGAACACCGGGGAGCTGTTTTTT

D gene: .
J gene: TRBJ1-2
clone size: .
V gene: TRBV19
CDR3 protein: CASSWSGTNYGYTF
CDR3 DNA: TGTGCCAGTAGTTGGTCAGGGACTAACTATGGCTACACCTTC

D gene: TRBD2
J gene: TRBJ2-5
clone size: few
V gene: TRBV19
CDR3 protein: CAKGLAGVGGWETQYF
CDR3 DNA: TGTGCAAAGGGACTAGCGGGAGTTGGAGGTTGGGAGACCCAGTACTTC

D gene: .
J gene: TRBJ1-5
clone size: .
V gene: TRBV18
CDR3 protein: CASSPVGASQPQHF
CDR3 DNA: TGTGCCAGCTCACCAGTGGGGGCCAGTCAGCCCCAGCATTTT

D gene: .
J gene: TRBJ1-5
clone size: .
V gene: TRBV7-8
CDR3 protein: CASSLRYLQPQHF
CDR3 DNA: TGTGCCAGCAGCTTAAGATACCTTCAGCCCCAGCATTTT

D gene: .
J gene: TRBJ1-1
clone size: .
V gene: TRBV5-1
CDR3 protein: CASSYGLVNTEAFF
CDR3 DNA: TGCGCCAGCAGCTATGGACTGGTGAACACTGAAGCTTTCTTT

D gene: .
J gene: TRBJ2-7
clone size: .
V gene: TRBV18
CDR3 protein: CASSPTPTGTEQYF
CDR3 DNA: TGTGCCAGCTCACCGACACCCACAGGAACCGAGCAGTACTTC

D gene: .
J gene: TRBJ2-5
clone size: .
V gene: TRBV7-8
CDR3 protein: CASSIGTWPQYF
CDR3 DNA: TGTGCCAGCAGCATAGGGACCTGGCCCCAGTACTTC

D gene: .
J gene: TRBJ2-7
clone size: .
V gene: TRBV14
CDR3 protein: CASSTLDNSYEQYF
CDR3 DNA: TGTGCCAGCAGCACCCTGGACAACTCCTACGAGCAGTACTTC

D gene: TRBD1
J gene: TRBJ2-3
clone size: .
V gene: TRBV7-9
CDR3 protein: CASSLGTGRSDTQYF
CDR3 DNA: TGTGCCAGCAGCTTAGGGACAGGGAGGTCAGATACGCAGTATTTT

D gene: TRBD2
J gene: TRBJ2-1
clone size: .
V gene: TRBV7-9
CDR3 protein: CASSSWASGSFEQFF
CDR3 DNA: TGTGCCAGCAGCTCATGGGCTAGCGGGAGTTTTGAGCAGTTCTTC

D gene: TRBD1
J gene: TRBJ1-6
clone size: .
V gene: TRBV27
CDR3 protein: CASSGRTGISLDPLHF
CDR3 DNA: TGTGCCAGCAGTGGACGGACAGGGATATCTCTGGATCCCCTCCACTTT

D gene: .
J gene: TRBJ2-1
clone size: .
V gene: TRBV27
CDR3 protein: CASSPYREGEQFF
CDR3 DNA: TGTGCCAGCAGTCCGTACAGGGAGGGTGAGCAGTTCTTC

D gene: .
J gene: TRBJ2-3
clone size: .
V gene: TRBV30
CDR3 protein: CAYQQGRWADTQYF
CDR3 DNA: TGTGCTTACCAACAGGGGAGGTGGGCAGATACGCAGTATTTT

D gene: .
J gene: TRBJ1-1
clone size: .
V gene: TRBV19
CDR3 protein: CASSIKAGVNTEAFF
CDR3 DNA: TGTGCCAGTAGTATTAAGGCAGGGGTGAACACTGAAGCTTTCTTT

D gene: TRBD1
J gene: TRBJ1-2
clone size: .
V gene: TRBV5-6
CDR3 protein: CASSPGQAYGYTF
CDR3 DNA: TGTGCCAGCAGCCCGGGACAGGCCTATGGCTACACCTTC

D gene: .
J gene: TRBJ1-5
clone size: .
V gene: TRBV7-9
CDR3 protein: CASSLDGFNQPQHF
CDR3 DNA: TGTGCCAGCAGCTTAGACGGATTCAATCAGCCCCAGCATTTT

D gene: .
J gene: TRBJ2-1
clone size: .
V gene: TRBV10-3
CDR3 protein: CAISESGEMGEQFF
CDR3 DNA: TGTGCCATCAGTGAGTCGGGAGAGATGGGTGAGCAGTTCTTC

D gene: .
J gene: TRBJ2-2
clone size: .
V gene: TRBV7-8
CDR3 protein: CASSRLRHPNTGELFF
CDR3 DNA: TGTGCCAGCAGCCGTCTCAGACACCCGAACACCGGGGAGCTGTTTTTT

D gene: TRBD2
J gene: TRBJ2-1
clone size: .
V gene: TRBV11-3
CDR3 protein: CASSPGLAGGAVYNEQFF
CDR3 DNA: TGTGCCAGCAGCCCGGGACTAGCGGGAGGCGCGGTTTACAATGAGCAGTTCTTC

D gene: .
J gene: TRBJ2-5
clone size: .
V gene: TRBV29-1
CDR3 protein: CSAEVWQETQYF
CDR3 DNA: TGCAGCGCGGAGGTGTGGCAAGAGACCCAGTACTTC

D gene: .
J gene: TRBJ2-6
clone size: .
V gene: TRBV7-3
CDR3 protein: CASSLTTGANVLTF
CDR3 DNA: TGTGCCAGCAGCTTAACTACTGGGGCCAACGTCCTGACTTTC

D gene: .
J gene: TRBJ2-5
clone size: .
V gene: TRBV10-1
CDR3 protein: CASSRKGGGRWWEYF
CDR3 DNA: TGCGCCAGCAGCCGGAAAGGGGGAGGGCGATGGTGGGAGTACTTC

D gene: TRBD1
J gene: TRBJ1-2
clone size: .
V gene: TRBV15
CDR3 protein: CATSREDRGLFYGYTF
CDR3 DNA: TGTGCCACCAGCAGAGAAGACAGGGGCCTCTTCTATGGCTACACCTTC

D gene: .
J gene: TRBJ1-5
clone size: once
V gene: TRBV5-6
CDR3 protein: CASSLGQTNQPQHF
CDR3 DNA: TGTGCCAGCAGCCTCGGACAGACCAATCAGCCCCAGCATTTT

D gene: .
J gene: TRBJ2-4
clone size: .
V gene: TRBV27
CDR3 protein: CASSSRVLEAKNIQYF
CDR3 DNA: TGTGCCAGCAGTTCCAGGGTCCTCGAAGCCAAAAACATTCAGTACTTC

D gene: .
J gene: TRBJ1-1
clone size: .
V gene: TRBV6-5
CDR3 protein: CASRRDYLLDTEAFF
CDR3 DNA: TGTGCCAGCAGACGGGATTATCTTTTGGACACTGAAGCTTTCTTT

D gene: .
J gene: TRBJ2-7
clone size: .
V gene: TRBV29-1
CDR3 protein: CSVETGEQYF
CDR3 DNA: TGCAGCGTTGAGACGGGCGAGCAGTACTTC

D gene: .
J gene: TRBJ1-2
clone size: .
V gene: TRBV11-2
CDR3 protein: CASSYSRVNYGYTF
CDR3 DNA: TGTGCCAGCAGCTACTCCCGAGTCAACTATGGCTACACCTTC

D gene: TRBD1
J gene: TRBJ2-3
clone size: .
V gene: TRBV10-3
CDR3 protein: CAISESTGGDTQYF
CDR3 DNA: TGTGCCATCAGTGAGTCGACAGGGGGAGATACGCAGTATTTT

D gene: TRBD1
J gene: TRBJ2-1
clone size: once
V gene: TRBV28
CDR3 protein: CASRIQGANYNEQFF
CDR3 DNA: TGTGCCAGCAGAATTCAGGGGGCGAATTACAATGAGCAGTTCTTC

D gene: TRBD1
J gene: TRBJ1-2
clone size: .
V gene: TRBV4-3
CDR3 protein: CASSGRPGQGKDYGYTF
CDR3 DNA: TGCGCCAGCAGCGGTAGACCGGGACAGGGGAAGGACTATGGCTACACCTTC

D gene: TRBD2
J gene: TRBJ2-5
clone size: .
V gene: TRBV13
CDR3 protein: CASSPEGLAETQYF
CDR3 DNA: TGTGCCAGCAGCCCTGAGGGACTAGCGGAGACCCAGTACTTC

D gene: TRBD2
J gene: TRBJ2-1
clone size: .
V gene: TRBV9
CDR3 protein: CASSVASGKRVEQFF
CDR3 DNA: TGTGCCAGCAGCGTAGCAAGCGGGAAGAGAGTCGAGCAGTTCTTC